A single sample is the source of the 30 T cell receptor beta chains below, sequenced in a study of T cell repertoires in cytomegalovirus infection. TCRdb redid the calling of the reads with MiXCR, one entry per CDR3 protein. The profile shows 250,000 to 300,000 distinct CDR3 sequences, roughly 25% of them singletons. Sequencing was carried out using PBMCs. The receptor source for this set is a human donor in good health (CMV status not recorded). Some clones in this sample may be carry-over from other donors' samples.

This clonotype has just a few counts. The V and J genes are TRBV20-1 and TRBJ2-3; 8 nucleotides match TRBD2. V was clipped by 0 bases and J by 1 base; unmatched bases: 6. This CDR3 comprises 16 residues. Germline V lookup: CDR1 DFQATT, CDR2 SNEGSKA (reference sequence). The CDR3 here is CSAREIIAGRTDTQYF. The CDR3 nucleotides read TGCAGTGCTAGAGAAATTATAGCGGGGCGCACAGATACGCAGTATTTT.

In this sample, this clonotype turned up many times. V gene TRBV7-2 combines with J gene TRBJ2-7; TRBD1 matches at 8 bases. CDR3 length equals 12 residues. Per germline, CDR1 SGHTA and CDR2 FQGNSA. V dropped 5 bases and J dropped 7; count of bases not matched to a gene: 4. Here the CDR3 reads CASSLGTGEQYF. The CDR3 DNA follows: TGTGCCAGCAGCCTTGGGACAGGAGAGCAGTACTTC.

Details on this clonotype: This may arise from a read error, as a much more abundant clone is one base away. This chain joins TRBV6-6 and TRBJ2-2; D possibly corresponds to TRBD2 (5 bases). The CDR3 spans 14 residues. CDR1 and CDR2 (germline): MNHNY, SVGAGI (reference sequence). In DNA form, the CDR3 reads TGTGCCAGCAGCATCCAGAGGAACACCGGGGAGCTGTCTTTT. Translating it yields CASSIQRNTGELSF.

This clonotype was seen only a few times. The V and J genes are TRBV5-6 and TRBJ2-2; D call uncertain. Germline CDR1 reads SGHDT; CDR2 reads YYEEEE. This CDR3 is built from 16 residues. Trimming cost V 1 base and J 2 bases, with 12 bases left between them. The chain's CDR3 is CASSLFRTENTGELFF. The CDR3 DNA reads TGTGCCAGCAGCTTGTTTCGGACGGAAAACACCGGGGAGCTGTTTTTT.

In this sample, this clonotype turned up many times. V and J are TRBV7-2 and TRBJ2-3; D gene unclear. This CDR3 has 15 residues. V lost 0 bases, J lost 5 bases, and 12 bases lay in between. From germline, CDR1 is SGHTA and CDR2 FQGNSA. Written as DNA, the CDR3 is TGTGCCAGCAGCTTAGCGCCAAACGCAATAGATACGCAGTATTTT. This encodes CASSLAPNAIDTQYF.

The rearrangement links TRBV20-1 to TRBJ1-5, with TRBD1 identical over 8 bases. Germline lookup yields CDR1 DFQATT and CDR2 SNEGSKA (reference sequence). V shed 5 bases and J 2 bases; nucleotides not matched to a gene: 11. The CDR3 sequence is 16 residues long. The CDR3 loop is CSALPGQVTGNQPQHF. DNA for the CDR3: TGCAGTGCTCTACCGGGACAGGTGACTGGCAATCAGCCCCAGCATTTT.

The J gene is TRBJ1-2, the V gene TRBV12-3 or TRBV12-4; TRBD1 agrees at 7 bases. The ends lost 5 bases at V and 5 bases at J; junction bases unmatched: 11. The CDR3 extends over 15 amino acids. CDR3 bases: TGTGCCAGCAGTCCAAGCCGGGACAGAGATTATGGCTACACCTTC. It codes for CASSPSRDRDYGYTF.

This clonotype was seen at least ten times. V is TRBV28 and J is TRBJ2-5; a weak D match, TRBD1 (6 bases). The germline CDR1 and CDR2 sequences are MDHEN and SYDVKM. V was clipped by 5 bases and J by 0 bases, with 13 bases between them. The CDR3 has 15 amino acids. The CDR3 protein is CASSPRQAYQETQYF. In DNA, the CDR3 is TGTGCCAGCAGTCCCCGACAGGCGTACCAAGAGACCCAGTACTTC. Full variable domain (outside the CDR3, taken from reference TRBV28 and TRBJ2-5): DVKVTQSSRYLVKRTGEKVFLECVQDMDHENMFWYRQDPGLGLRLIYFSYDVKMKEKGDIPEGYSVSREKKERFSLILESASTNQTSMYLCASSPRQAYQETQYFGPGTRLLVL.

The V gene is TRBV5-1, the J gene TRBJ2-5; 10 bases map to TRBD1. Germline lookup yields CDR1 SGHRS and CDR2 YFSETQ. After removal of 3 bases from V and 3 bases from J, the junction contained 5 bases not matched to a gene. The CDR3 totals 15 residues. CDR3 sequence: CASSSRTGGEETQYF. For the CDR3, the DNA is TGCGCCAGCAGCTCTCGGACAGGGGGTGAAGAGACCCAGTACTTC.

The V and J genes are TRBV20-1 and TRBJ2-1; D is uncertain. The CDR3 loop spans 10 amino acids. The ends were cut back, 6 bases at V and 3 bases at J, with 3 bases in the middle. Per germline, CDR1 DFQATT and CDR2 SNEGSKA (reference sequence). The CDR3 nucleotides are TGCAGTGCAAACTACAATGAGCAGTTCTTC. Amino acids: CSANYNEQFF.

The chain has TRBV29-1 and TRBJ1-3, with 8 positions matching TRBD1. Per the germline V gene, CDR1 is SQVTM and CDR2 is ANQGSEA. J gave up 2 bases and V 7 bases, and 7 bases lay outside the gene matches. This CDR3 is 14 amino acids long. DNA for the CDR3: TGCAGCGCCGCCGGGACAGGAGCTGGAAACACCATATATTTT. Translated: CSAAGTGAGNTIYF. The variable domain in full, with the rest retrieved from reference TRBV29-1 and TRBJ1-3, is SAVISQKPSRDICQRGTSLTIQCQVDSQVTMMFWYRQQPGQSLTLIATANQGSEATYESGFVIDKFPISRPNLTFSTLTVSNMSPEDSSIYLCSAAGTGAGNTIYFGEGSWLTVV.

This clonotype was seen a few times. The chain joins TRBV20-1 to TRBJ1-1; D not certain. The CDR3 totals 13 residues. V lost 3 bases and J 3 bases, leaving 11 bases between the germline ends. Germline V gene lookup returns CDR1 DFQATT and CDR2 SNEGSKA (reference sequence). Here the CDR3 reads CSARYSRDTEAFF. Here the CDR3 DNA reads TGCAGTGCTAGGTACAGTCGGGACACTGAAGCTTTCTTT.

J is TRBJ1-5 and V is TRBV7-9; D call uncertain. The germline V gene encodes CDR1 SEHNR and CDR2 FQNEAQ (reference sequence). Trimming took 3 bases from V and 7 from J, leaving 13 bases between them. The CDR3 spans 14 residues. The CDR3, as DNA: TGTGCCAGCAGCTTTTTGGCTTTAGGGCAGCCCCAGCATTTT. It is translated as CASSFLALGQPQHF.

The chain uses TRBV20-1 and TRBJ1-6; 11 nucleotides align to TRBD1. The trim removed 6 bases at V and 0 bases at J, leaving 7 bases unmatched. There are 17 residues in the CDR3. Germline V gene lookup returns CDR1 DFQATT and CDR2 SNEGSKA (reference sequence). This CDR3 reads CSARDRGVSSYNSPLHF. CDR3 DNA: TGCAGTGCCAGGGACAGGGGGGTGAGCTCCTATAATTCACCCCTCCACTTT.

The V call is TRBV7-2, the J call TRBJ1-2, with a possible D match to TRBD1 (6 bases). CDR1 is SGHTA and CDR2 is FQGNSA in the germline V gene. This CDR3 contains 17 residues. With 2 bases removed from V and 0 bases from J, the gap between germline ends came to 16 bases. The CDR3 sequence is CASSLRTARSSNYGYTF. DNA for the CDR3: TGTGCCAGCAGCTTAAGGACAGCAAGATCTTCTAACTATGGCTACACCTTC.

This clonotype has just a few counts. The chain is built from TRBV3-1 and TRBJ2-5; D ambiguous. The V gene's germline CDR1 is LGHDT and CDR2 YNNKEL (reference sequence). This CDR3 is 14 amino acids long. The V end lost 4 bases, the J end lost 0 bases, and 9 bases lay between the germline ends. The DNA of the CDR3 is TGTGCCAGCAGCCGCCGACTCGACCAAGAGACCCAGTACTTC. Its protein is CASSRRLDQETQYF.

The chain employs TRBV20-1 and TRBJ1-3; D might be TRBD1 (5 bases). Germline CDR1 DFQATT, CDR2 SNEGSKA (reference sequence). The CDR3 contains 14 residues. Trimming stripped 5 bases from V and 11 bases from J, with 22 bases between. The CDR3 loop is CSAPRRTGLDAIYF. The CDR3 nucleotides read TGCAGTGCTCCCCGCCGGACGGGGCTTGATGCCATATATTTT.

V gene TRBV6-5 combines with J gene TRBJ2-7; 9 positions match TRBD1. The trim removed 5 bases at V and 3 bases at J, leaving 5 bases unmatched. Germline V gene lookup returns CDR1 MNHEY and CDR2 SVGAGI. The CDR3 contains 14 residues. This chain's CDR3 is CASSEGTGIYEQYF. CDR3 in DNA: TGTGCCAGCAGTGAAGGGACAGGGATCTACGAGCAGTACTTC.

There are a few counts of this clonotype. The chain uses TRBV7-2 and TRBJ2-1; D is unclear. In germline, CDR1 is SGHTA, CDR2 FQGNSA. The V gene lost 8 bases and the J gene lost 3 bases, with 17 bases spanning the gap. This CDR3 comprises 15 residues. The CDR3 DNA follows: TGTGCCAGCCACATTGGGTGGACCAGCTACAATGAGCAGTTCTTC. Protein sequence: CASHIGWTSYNEQFF. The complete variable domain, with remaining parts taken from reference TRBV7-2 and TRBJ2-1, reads GAGVSQSPSNKVTEKGKDVELRCDPISGHTALYWYRQSLGQGLEFLIYFQGNSAPDKSGLPSDRFSAERTGGSVSTLTIQRTQQEDSAVYLCASHIGWTSYNEQFFGPGTRLTVL.

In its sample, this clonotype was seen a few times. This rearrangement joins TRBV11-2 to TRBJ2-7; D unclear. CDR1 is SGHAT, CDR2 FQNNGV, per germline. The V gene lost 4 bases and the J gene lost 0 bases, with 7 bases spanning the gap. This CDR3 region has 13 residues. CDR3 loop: CASSYQYSYEQYF. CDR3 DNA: TGTGCCAGCAGCTATCAATACTCCTACGAGCAGTACTTC.

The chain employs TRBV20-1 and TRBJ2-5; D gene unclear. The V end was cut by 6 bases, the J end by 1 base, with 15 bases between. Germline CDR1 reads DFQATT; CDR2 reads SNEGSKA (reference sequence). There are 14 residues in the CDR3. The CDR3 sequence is CSARGRRLQETQYF. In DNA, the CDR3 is TGCAGTGCCCGAGGCCGACGGCTCCAAGAGACCCAGTACTTC.

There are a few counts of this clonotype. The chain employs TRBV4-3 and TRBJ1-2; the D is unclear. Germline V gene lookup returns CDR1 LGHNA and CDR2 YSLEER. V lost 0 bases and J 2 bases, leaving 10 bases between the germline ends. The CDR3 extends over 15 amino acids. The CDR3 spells CASSQDLGRNYGYTF. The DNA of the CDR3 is TGCGCCAGCAGCCAAGACCTGGGCAGAAACTATGGCTACACCTTC.

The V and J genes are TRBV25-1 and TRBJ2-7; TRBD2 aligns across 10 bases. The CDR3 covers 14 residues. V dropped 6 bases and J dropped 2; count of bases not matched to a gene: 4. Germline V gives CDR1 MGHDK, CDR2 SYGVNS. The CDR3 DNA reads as TGTGCCAGCAGCCTAGCGGGAGCGGCCTACGAGCAGTACTTC. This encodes CASSLAGAAYEQYF.

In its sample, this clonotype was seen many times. CDR3 in amino acids: CASSFGQGLDYEQYF. For the CDR3, the DNA is TGTGCCAGCAGCTTCGGGCAGGGGCTCGACTACGAGCAGTACTTC. The rearrangement uses TRBV7-9 and TRBJ2-7, with D possibly TRBD1 on 6 matching bases. V lost 3 bases and J 3 bases, leaving 15 bases between the germline ends. Germline values: CDR1 SEHNR, CDR2 FQNEAQ (reference sequence). The CDR3 extends over 15 amino acids.

The CDR3 protein is CASSYGTSVNEKLFF. Here the CDR3 DNA reads TGTGCCAGCAGTTACGGGACATCCGTCAATGAAAAACTGTTTTTT. V is TRBV6-8 and J is TRBJ1-4; D is possibly TRBD1 (6 bases). Trimming stripped 2 bases from V and 5 bases from J, with 12 bases between. Germline CDR1 and CDR2: MNHGY and SAAAGT. This CDR3 is 15 amino acids long.

CDR3 loop: CASRNGGGYTF. In DNA, the CDR3 is TGTGCCAGCAGGAATGGGGGTGGCTACACCTTC. The chain joins TRBV2 to TRBJ1-2; possibly TRBD1 for D (5 bases). CDR1 is SNHLY, CDR2 FYNNEI, per germline. This CDR3 has 11 amino acids. V gave up 6 bases and J gave up 7 bases, with 9 bases separating them. Combining the CDR3 with reference TRBV2 and TRBJ1-2 gives the whole variable domain EPEVTQTPSHQVTQMGQEVILRCVPISNHLYFYWYRQILGQKVEFLVSFYNNEISEKSEIFDDQFSVERPDGSNFTLKIRSTKLEDSAMYFCASRNGGGYTFGSGTRLTVV.

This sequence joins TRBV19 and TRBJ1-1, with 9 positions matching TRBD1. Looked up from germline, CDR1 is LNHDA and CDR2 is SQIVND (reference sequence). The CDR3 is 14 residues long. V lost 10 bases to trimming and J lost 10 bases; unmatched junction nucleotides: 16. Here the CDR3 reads CATKGRTGDYVAFF. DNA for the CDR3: TGTGCCACCAAGGGCAGGACAGGGGATTATGTAGCTTTCTTT.

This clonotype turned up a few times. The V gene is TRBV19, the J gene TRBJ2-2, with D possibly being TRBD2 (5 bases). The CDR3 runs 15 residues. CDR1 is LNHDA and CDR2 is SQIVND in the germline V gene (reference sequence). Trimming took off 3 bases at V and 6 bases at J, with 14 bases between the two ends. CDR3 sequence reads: CASSMPGEKAGELFF. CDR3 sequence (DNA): TGTGCCAGTAGTATGCCCGGGGAAAAGGCCGGGGAGCTGTTTTTT.

CDR3 region: CATSDRPLGGELFF. The DNA of the CDR3 is TGTGCCACCAGTGATCGTCCCCTTGGCGGGGAGCTGTTTTTT. The chain employs TRBV24-1 and TRBJ2-2; D not certain. There are 14 residues in the CDR3. The V gene lost 3 bases and the J gene lost 7 bases, with 11 bases spanning the gap. Germline CDR1 and CDR2: KGHDR and SFDVKD.

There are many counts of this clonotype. CDR3 coding DNA: TGCAGCGTTGAAGTCTACGCCAATGAGCAGTTCTTC. Its protein is CSVEVYANEQFF. The chain employs TRBV29-1 and TRBJ2-1; D is undetermined. This CDR3 has 12 residues. V gave up 1 base and J gave up 6 bases, with 7 bases separating them. Per the germline V gene, CDR1 is SQVTM and CDR2 is ANQGSEA.